This TCR beta chain appears in the sequencing data of a study of shared clonotypes between healthy human individuals. Broader study findings: In this cohort, only blood was sampled, and tissue repertoires likely differ.

In the case of this clone: The antigen is undetermined.

A CD45RA-negative memory subset and a CD45RA+ naive subset were separated from the CD4+ cells. This table comes from immunoSEQ multiplex PCR, and its TCRdb copy is limited to in-frame clones, with some not included. In the table there are about 2.3 million clones, 80% to 95% of which are singletons. V was trimmed by 3 bases and J by 5 bases, leaving 10 bases between them. Germline V gene sequence: CDR1 KGHSH, CDR2 LQKENI. This CDR3 region has 13 residues. This clonotype originated in a man between 18 and 35 years old in good health. Some clones in this sample may be carry-over from other donors' samples. The V gene is TRBV18, the J gene TRBJ1-1; D ambiguous. The sequenced sample was naive CD4+ T cells from PBMCs. Sample subset: CD45RA+ positively selected. The CDR3 is CASSPGSQTEAFF. CDR3 nucleotide sequence: TGTGCCAGCTCACCGGGGTCTCAGACTGAAGCTTTCTTT.